One and the same sample provided the 10 T cell receptor beta chains below, sequenced in a study of blood T cell repertoires in COVID-19. The data were produced by immunoSEQ multiplex PCR, yet TCRdb's version contains in-frame clones alone and is incomplete. The sample lists hundreds of thousands of clones, around 83% occurring once. Sequencing was carried out using peripheral blood. The receptor source for this set is a woman in her forties or fifties with acute or convalescent COVID-19.

The V call is TRBV5-1, the J call TRBJ2-3; the D gene is possibly TRBD1 (5 bases). The CDR3 has 15 residues. Trimming removed 4 bases from V and 2 bases from J, with 14 bases in between. CDR1 and CDR2 from the germline V gene are SGHRS and YFSETQ. CDR3 in amino acids: CASSVEGVTTDTQYF. The DNA of the CDR3 is TGCGCCAGCAGCGTAGAAGGGGTCACCACAGATACGCAGTATTTT.

The V gene is TRBV19, the J gene TRBJ2-7; TRBD1 matches 8 bases. V dropped 5 bases and J dropped 0; count of bases not matched to a gene: 9. This CDR3 spans 16 amino acids. CDR1 and CDR2 (germline): LNHDA, SQIVND (reference sequence). The CDR3 DNA follows: TGTGCCAGTAGTTCCGCTCAGGGGGCGCCCTCCTACGAGCAGTACTTC. This sequence encodes CASSSAQGAPSYEQYF.

The genes are TRBV5-4 and TRBJ2-5, with TRBD1 matching 8 bases. The CDR3 totals 14 residues. From germline, CDR1 is SGHNT and CDR2 YYREEE (reference sequence). With V trimmed by 4 bases and J by 5 bases, 7 bases remained unmatched. In nucleotides, the CDR3 is TGTGCCAGCAGCACCAGGGGGCGGTCGGAGACCCAGTACTTC. Protein: CASSTRGRSETQYF.

This sequence joins TRBV27 and TRBJ1-2; 7 bases align to TRBD1. The germline CDR1 and CDR2 sequences are MNHEY and SMNVEV (reference sequence). This CDR3 has 15 amino acids. Germline trimming cut 3 bases from V and 7 bases from J; bases unmatched to any gene: 11. CDR3 in amino acids: CASSFSRQGEVGYTF. In DNA, the CDR3 is TGTGCCAGCAGTTTCTCCCGACAGGGAGAAGTTGGCTACACCTTC.

The gene calls are TRBV29-1 and TRBJ2-1; 10 bases are a match to TRBD2. After removal of 6 bases from V and 7 bases from J, the junction contained 9 bases not matched to a gene. Per germline, CDR1 SQVTM and CDR2 ANQGSEA. The CDR3 spans 14 residues. The CDR3 nucleotides are TGCAGCGTCCTACTAGCGGGGTATATTAATGAGCAGTTCTTC. It yields the protein CSVLLAGYINEQFF.

As for this clone: Other DNA sequences in the sample encode the same CDR3. The chain has TRBV27 and TRBJ2-7; 8 positions agree with TRBD2. The ends lost 6 bases at V and 0 bases at J; junction bases unmatched: 4. The CDR3 covers 14 residues. In germline, CDR1 is MNHEY, CDR2 SMNVEV (reference sequence). The CDR3 region is CASSPSGSSYEQYF. The DNA for the CDR3 is TGTGCCAGCAGCCCAAGCGGGAGCTCCTACGAGCAGTACTTC.

The gene calls are TRBV5-1 and TRBJ1-2; maybe TRBD1 (6 bases). CDR1 and CDR2 (germline): SGHRS, YFSETQ. Trimming cost V 0 bases and J 7 bases, with 13 bases left between them. The CDR3 loop spans 14 amino acids. Here the CDR3 DNA reads TGCGCCAGCAGCTTGGACAGGGAAGTTCGTGGCTACACCTTC. Protein product: CASSLDREVRGYTF.

A few counts support this clone. The genes are TRBV18 and TRBJ1-6; TRBD1 is a possible D gene (6 bases). CDR1 and CDR2 (germline): KGHSH, LQKENI. With 3 bases removed from V and 8 bases from J, the gap between germline ends came to 11 bases. The CDR3 extends over 14 amino acids. CDR3 nucleotide sequence: TGTGCCAGCTCACCCTACTCAGGGGATTCACCCCTCCACTTT. Its protein product is CASSPYSGDSPLHF.

The chain uses TRBV12-5 and TRBJ2-7, with TRBD1 as a possible D gene (6 bases). CDR1 and CDR2 from the germline V gene are LGHNT and FRNRAP. The V and J ends lost 7 bases and 0 bases respectively, with 16 bases between them. The CDR3 consists of 15 residues. As DNA, the CDR3 is TGTGCTAGTGCCCCAGGGGCCTTCGCCTCCTACGAGCAGTACTTC. Its protein product is CASAPGAFASYEQYF.

This sequence joins TRBV28 and TRBJ2-6, with a weak D call TRBD1 (5 bases). CDR3 length: 14 residues. V was clipped by 8 bases and J by 0 bases, with 8 bases between them. CDR1 is MDHEN, CDR2 SYDVKM, per germline. The CDR3 loop is CASRQGSGANVLTF. Written as DNA, the CDR3 is TGTGCCAGCCGTCAGGGCTCTGGGGCCAACGTCCTGACTTTC.